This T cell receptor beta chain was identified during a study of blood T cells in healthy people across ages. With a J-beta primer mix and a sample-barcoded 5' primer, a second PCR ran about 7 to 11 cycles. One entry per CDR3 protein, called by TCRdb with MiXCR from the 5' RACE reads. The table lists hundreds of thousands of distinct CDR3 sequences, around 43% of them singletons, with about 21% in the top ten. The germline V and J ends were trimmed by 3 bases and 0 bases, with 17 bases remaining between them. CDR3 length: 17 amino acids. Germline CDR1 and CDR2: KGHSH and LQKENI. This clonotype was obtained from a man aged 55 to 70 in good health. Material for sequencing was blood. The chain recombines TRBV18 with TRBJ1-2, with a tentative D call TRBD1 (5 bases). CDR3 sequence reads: CASSPGRERGPNYGYTF. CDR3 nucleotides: TGTGCCAGCTCACCGGGACGGGAAAGAGGGCCTAACTATGGCTACACCTTC. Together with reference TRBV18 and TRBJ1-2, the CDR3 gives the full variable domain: NAGVMQNPRHLVRRRGQEARLRCSPMKGHSHVYWYRQLPEEGLKFMVYLQKENIIDESGMPKERFSAEFPKEGPSILRIQQVVRGDSAAYFCASSPGRERGPNYGYTFGSGTRLTVV.